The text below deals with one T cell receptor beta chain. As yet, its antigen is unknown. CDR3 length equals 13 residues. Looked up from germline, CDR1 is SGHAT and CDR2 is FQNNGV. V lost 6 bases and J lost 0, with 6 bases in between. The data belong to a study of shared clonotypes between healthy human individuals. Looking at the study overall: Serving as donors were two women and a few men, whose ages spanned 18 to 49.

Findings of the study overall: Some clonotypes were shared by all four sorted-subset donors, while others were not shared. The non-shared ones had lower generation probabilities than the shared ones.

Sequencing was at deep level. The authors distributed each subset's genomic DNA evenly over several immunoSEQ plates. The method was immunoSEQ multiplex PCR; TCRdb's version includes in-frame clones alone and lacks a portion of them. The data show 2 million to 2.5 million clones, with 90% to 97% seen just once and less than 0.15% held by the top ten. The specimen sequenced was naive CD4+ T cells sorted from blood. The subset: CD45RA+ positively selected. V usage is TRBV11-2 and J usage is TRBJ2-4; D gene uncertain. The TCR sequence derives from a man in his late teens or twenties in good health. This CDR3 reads CASRRLAKNIQYF. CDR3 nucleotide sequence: TGTGCCAGCAGACGGCTAGCCAAAAACATTCAGTACTTC.